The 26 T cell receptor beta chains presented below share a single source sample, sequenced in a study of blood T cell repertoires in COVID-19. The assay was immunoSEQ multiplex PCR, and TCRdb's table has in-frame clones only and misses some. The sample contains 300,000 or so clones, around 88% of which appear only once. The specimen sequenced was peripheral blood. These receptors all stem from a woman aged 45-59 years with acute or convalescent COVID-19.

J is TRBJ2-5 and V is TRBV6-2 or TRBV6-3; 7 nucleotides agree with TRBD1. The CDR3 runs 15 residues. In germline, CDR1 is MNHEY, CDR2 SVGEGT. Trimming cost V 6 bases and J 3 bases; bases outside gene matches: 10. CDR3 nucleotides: TGTGCCAGCAGCTCCTGGGGGACAGATGAAGAGACCCAGTACTTC. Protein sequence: CASSSWGTDEETQYF.

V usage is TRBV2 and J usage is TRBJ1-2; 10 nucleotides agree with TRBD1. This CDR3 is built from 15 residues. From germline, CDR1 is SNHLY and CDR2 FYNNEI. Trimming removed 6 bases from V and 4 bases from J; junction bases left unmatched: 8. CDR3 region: CASSPGTGDLYGYTF. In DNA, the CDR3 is TGTGCCAGCAGCCCCGGGACAGGGGACCTCTATGGCTACACCTTC.

The CDR3 coding sequence is TGCGCCAGCAGCCCACAGTCCGGGACTACCAACAATGAGCAGTTCTTC. Amino acids: CASSPQSGTTNNEQFF. The chain combines TRBV4-1 with TRBJ2-1; the match to TRBD2 covers 7 bases. The CDR3 runs to 16 residues. V was clipped by 4 bases and J by 5 bases; unmatched bases: 11. The germline CDR1 and CDR2 sequences are MGHRA and YSYEKL.

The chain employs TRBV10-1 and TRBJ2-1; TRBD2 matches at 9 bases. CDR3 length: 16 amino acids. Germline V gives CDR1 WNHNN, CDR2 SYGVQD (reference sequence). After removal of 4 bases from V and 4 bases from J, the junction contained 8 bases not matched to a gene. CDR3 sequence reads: CASSGAERGAYNEQFF. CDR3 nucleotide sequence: TGCGCCAGCAGTGGTGCTGAGCGGGGGGCTTACAATGAGCAGTTCTTC.

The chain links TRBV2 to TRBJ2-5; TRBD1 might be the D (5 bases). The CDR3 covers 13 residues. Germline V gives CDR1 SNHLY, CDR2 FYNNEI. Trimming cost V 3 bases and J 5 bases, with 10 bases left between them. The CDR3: CASSETVRETQYF. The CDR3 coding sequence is TGTGCCAGCAGTGAGACAGTGAGGGAGACCCAGTACTTC.

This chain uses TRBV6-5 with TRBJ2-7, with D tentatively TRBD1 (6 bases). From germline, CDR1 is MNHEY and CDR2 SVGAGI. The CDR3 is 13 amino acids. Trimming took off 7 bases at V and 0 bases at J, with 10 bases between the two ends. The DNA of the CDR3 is TGTGCCAGCACCAACAGGGACTCCTACGAGCAGTACGTC. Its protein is CASTNRDSYEQYV.

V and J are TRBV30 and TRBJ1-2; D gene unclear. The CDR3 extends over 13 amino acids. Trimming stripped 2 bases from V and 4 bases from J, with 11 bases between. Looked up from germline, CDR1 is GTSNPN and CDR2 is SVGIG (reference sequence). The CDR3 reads CAWSPTPLYGYTF. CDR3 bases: TGTGCCTGGAGTCCGACACCACTCTATGGCTACACCTTC.

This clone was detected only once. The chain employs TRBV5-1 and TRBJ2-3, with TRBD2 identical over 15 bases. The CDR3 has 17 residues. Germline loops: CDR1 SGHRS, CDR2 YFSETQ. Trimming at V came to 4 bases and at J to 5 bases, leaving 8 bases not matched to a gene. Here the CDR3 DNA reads TGCGCCAGCAGCCTAGGACTAGCGGGGGGGCCGGTAGATACGCAGTATTTT. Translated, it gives CASSLGLAGGPVDTQYF.

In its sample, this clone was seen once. The CDR3 loop is CASGLAGVWQYF. CDR3 DNA: TGTGCCTCGGGACTAGCGGGAGTATGGCAGTACTTC. The chain recombines TRBV30 with TRBJ2-7; 14 positions match TRBD2. Germline V gene data show CDR1 as GTSNPN and CDR2 as SVGIG (reference sequence). V trimming: 7 bases; J trimming: 9 bases; junction bases outside the gene matches: 5. This CDR3 is 12 amino acids long.

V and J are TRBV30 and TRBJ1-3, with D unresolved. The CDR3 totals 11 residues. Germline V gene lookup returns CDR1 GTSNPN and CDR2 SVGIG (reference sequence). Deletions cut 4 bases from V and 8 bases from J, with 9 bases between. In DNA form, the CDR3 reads TGTGCCTGGATGAATCGGGACACCATATATTTT. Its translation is CAWMNRDTIYF.

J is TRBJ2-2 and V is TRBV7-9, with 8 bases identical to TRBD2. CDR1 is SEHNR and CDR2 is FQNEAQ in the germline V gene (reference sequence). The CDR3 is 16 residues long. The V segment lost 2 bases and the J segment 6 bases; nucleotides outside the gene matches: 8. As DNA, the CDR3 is TGTGCCAGCAGCTTAATGGTTGGGACTAGTGCCGGGGAGCTGTTTTTT. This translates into CASSLMVGTSAGELFF.

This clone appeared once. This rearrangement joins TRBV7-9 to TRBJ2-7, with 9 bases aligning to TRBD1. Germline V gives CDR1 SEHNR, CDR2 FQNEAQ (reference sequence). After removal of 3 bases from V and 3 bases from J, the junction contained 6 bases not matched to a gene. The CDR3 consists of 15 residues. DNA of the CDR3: TGTGCCAGCAGCTTGGGGCCGGGACAGGGCTACGAGCAGTACGTC. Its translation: CASSLGPGQGYEQYV.

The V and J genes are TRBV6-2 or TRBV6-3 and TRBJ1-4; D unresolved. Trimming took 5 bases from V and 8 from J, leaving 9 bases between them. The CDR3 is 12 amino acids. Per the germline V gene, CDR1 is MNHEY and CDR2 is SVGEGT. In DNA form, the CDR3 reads TGTGCCAGCAGTGCACCGGGGGAAAAACTGTTTTTT. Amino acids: CASSAPGEKLFF.

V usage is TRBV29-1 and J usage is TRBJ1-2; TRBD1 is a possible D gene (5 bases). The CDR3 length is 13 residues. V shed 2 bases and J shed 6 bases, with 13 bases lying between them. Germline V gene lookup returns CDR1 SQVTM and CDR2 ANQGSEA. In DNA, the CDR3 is TGCAGCGTTGAAAGCAGGGTAAGGCATGGCTACACCTTC. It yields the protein CSVESRVRHGYTF.

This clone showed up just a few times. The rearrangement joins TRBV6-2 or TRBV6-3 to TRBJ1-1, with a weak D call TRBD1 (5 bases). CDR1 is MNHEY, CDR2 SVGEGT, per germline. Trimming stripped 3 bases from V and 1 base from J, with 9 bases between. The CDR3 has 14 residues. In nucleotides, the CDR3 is TGTGCCAGCAGTTATCAGGGCGGGAACACTGAAGCTTTCTTT. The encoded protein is CASSYQGGNTEAFF.

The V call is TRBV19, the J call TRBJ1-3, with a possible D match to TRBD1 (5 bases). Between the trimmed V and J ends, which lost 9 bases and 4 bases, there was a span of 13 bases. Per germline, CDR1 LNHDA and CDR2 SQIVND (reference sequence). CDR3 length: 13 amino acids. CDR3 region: CASREFEGNTIYF. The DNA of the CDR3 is TGTGCCAGCAGGGAATTTGAGGGAAACACCATATATTTT.

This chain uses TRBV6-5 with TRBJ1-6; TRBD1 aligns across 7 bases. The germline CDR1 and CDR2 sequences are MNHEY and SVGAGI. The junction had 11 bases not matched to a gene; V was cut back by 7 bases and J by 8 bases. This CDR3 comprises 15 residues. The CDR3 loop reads CASTPAGTAYSPLHF. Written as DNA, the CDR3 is TGTGCCAGCACCCCGGCGGGGACAGCTTATTCACCCCTCCACTTT.

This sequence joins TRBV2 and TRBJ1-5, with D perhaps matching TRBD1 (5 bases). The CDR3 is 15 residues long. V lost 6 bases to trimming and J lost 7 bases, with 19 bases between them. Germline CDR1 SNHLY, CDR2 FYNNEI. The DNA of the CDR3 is TGTGCCAGCAGAGCGGGGACGTTTTGGAGGCAGCCCCAGCATTTT. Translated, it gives CASRAGTFWRQPQHF.

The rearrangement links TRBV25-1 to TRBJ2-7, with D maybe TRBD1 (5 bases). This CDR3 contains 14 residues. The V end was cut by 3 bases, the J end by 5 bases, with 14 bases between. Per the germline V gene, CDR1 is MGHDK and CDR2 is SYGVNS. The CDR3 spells CASSDSSGSHEQYF. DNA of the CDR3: TGTGCCAGCAGTGATTCCTCAGGGTCCCACGAGCAGTACTTC.

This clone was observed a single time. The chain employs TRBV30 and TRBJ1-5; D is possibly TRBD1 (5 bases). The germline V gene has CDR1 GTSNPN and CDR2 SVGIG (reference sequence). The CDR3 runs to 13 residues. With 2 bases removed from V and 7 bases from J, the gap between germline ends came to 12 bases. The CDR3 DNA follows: TGTGCCTGGAGTAGGGGTTTGGGGCAGCCCCAGCATTTT. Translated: CAWSRGLGQPQHF.

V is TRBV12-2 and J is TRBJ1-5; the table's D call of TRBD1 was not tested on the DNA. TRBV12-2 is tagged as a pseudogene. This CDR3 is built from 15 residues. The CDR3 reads CASRSPDRVNQPQHF. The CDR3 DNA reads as TGTGCAAGTCGCTCCCCCGACAGGGTCAACCAGCCCCAGCATTTT.

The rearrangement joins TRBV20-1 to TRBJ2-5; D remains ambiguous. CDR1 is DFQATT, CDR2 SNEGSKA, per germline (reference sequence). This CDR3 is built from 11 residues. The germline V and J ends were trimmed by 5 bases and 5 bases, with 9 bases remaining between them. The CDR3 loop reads CSAFHSETQYF. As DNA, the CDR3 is TGCAGTGCTTTCCACTCGGAGACCCAGTACTTC.

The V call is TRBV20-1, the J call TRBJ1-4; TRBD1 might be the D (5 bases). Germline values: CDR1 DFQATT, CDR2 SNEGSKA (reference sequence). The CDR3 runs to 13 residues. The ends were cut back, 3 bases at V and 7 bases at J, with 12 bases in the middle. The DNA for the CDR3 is TGCAGTGCTAGTTTATCAGGGTTTGAAAAACTGTTTTTT. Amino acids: CSASLSGFEKLFF.

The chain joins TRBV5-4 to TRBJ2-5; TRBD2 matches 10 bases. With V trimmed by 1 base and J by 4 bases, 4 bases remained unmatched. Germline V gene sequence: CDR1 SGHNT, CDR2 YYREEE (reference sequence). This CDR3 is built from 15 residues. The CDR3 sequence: CASSLTSGTIETQYF. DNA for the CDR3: TGTGCCAGCAGCTTGACTAGCGGGACGATAGAGACCCAGTACTTC.

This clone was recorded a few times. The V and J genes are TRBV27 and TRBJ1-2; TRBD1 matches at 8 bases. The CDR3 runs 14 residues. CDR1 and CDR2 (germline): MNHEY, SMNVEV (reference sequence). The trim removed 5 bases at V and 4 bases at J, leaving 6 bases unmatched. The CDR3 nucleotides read TGTGCCAGCAGTCCATGGGACAGGCCCTATGGCTACACCTTC. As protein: CASSPWDRPYGYTF.

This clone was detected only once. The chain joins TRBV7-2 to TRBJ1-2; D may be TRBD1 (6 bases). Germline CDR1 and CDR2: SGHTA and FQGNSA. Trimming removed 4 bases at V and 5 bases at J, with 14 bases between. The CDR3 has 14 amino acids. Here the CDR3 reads CASSSGGRGYGYTF. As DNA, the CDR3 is TGTGCCAGCAGCTCCGGGGGGCGCGGGTATGGCTACACCTTC.